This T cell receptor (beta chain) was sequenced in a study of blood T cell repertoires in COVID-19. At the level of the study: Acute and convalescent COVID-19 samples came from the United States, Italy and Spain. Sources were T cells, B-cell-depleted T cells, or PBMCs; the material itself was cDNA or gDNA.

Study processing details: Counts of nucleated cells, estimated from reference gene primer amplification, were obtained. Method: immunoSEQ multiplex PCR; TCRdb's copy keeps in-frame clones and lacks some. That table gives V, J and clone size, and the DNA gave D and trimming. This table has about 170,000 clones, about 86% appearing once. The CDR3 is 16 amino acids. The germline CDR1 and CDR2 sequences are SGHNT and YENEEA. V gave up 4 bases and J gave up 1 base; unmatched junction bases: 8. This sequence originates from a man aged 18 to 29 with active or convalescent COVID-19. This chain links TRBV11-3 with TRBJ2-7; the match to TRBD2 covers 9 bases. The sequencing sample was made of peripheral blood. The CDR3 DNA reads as TGTGCCAGCAGCTATCCTAGCGGGATCAAATCCTACGAGCAGTACTTC. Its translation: CASSYPSGIKSYEQYF.